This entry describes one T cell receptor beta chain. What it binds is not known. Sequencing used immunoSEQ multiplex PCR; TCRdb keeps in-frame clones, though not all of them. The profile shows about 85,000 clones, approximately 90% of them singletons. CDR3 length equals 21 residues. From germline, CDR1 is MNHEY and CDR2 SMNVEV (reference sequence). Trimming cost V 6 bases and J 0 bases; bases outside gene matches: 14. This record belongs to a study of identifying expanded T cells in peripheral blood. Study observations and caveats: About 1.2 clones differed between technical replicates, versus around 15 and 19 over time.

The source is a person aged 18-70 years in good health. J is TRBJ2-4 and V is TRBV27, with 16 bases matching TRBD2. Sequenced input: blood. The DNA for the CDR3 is TGTGCCAGCAGGGTCGCGGGACTAGCGGGAGGGGGGGCCTTAGCCAAAAACATTCAGTACTTC. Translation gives CASRVAGLAGGGALAKNIQYF.